The T cell receptor (beta chain) described here comes from a study of shared clonotypes between healthy human individuals. Original processing methods: Filtering differed since immunoSEQ provided only junctions, with no quality scores. Repertoires were generated with immunoSEQ multiplex PCR, while TCRdb's copy carries only in-frame clones and drops some. That table supplies the V and J calls and clone size; D and trimming were determined from the DNA. The table has hundreds of thousands of clones, approximately 80% seen once; the top ten hold around 13%. Genomic DNA for unsorted samples was obtained from some 100 million PBMCs. The germline V and J ends were trimmed by 5 bases and 0 bases, with 14 bases remaining between them. The CDR3 extends over 16 amino acids. CDR1 and CDR2 from the germline V gene are LNHDA and SQIVND (reference sequence). A few counts support this clone.

The genes are TRBV19 and TRBJ1-5; D ambiguous. The clonotype was recovered from a middle-aged woman in good health. Some clones in this sample may be carry-over from other donors' samples. The sequencing sample was made of PBMCs. CDR3 amino acids: CASSSRQSNSNQPQHF. The CDR3 nucleotides read TGTGCCAGTAGTTCCCGGCAGTCGAATAGCAATCAGCCCCAGCATTTT. Full variable domain (missing parts from reference TRBV19 and TRBJ1-5): DGGITQSPKYLFRKEGQNVTLSCEQNLNHDAMYWYRQDPGQGLRLIYYSQIVNDFQKGDIAEGYSVSREKKESFPLTVTSAQKNPTAFYLCASSSRQSNSNQPQHFGDGTRLSIL.